This T cell receptor (beta chain) was captured by sequencing in a study of cytomegalovirus exposure and HLA in healthy donors. This table comes from immunoSEQ multiplex PCR, and its TCRdb copy is limited to in-frame clones, with some not included. Of about 170,000 clones in the sample, 85% to 90% were seen once. Trimming stripped 2 bases from V and 5 bases from J, with 14 bases between. Germline CDR1 is SGHTS and CDR2 is YDEGEE. CDR3 length: 15 amino acids. This receptor was obtained from a woman aged 30 to 39 in good health and CMV-seronegative. The rearrangement uses TRBV5-8 and TRBJ1-5; D might be TRBD1 (5 bases). The source material was PBMCs. The CDR3 DNA follows: TGTGCCAGCAGCTTTAGGGCAGGGAAGGATCAGCCCCAGCATTTT. This sequence encodes CASSFRAGKDQPQHF. Full variable domain (missing parts from reference TRBV5-8 and TRBJ1-5): EAGVTQSPTHLIKTRGQQATLRCSPISGHTSVYWYQQALGLGLQFLLWYDEGEERNRGNFPPRFSGRQFPNYSSELNVNALELEDSALYLCASSFRAGKDQPQHFGDGTRLSIL.